The rows below give T cell receptor beta chains drawn from one sample of a study of blood T cell repertoires in COVID-19. Sequencing used immunoSEQ multiplex PCR; TCRdb keeps in-frame clones, though not all of them. This table holds about 210,000 clones, 70% to 90% found once. The sequenced sample was peripheral blood. The receptors stem from a man aged 45-65 years with COVID-19, enrolled during active disease. Each CDR3 is given with its conserved first and last residue. Each record gives: clone size, D gene, V gene, J gene, CDR3 protein, CDR3 DNA. D genes are given only for firm matches. A row's size may be missing; if present it is once, few, many or a size class.

clone size: .; D gene: .; V gene: TRBV6-2/TRBV6-3; J gene: TRBJ2-5; CDR3 protein: CASSYGSVETQYF; CDR3 DNA: TGTGCCAGCAGTTACGGGAGTGTGGAGACCCAGTACTTC
clone size: .; D gene: .; V gene: TRBV30; J gene: TRBJ1-6; CDR3 protein: CAWREQGSYNSPLHF; CDR3 DNA: TGTGCCTGGAGGGAACAGGGCTCCTATAATTCACCCCTCCACTTT
clone size: .; D gene: .; V gene: TRBV3-1/TRBV3-2; J gene: TRBJ1-2; CDR3 protein: CASAPDQGNYGYTF; CDR3 DNA: TGTGCCAGCGCCCCGGACCAGGGGAACTATGGCTACACCTTC
clone size: .; D gene: .; V gene: TRBV30; J gene: TRBJ1-5; CDR3 protein: CAWNGGLGQPQHF; CDR3 DNA: TGTGCCTGGAACGGGGGTTTGGGTCAGCCCCAGCATTTT
clone size: .; D gene: .; V gene: TRBV5-5; J gene: TRBJ1-2; CDR3 protein: CASVGAASGYTF; CDR3 DNA: TGTGCCAGCGTTGGGGCGGCCTCCGGCTACACCTTC
clone size: .; D gene: TRBD1; V gene: TRBV2; J gene: TRBJ2-7; CDR3 protein: CASFRTGTYEQYF; CDR3 DNA: TGTGCCAGCTTTAGGACAGGTACCTACGAGCAGTACTTC
clone size: once; D gene: TRBD1; V gene: TRBV3-1/TRBV3-2; J gene: TRBJ2-5; CDR3 protein: CASSHWDREKETQYF; CDR3 DNA: TGTGCCAGCAGCCATTGGGACAGGGAGAAAGAGACCCAGTACTTC
clone size: .; D gene: TRBD2; V gene: TRBV6-1; J gene: TRBJ2-1; CDR3 protein: CASSGLAGGPNRYNEQFF; CDR3 DNA: TGTGCCAGCAGTGGCCTAGCGGGGGGTCCCAACCGGTACAATGAGCAGTTCTTC
clone size: .; D gene: TRBD1; V gene: TRBV30; J gene: TRBJ2-2; CDR3 protein: CASPARDRGFTGELFF; CDR3 DNA: TGTGCCTCCCCGGCTCGGGACAGGGGGTTCACCGGGGAGCTGTTTTTT
clone size: .; D gene: .; V gene: TRBV9; J gene: TRBJ1-5; CDR3 protein: CASSAKSVNQPQHF; CDR3 DNA: TGTGCCAGCAGCGCTAAGTCGGTCAATCAGCCCCAGCATTTT
clone size: .; D gene: .; V gene: TRBV18; J gene: TRBJ2-3; CDR3 protein: CASSVPSPDTQYF; CDR3 DNA: TGTGCCAGCTCAGTACCAAGCCCAGATACGCAGTATTTT
clone size: .; D gene: TRBD1; V gene: TRBV5-1; J gene: TRBJ1-4; CDR3 protein: CASSLGTGGGRFEKLFF; CDR3 DNA: TGCGCCAGCAGCCTAGGGACAGGGGGCGGTCGGTTTGAAAAACTGTTTTTT
clone size: .; D gene: TRBD1; V gene: TRBV7-9; J gene: TRBJ1-5; CDR3 protein: CASSTQGGNQPQHF; CDR3 DNA: TGTGCCAGCAGCACACAGGGGGGCAATCAGCCCCAGCATTTT
clone size: .; D gene: TRBD1; V gene: TRBV6-1; J gene: TRBJ1-1; CDR3 protein: CASSEQYRGTEAFF; CDR3 DNA: TGTGCCAGCAGTGAACAATACAGGGGCACTGAAGCTTTCTTT
clone size: .; D gene: .; V gene: TRBV6-2/TRBV6-3; J gene: TRBJ2-1; CDR3 protein: CASSQSEPEDEQFF; CDR3 DNA: TGTGCCAGCAGCCAATCCGAACCGGAGGATGAGCAGTTCTTC
clone size: .; D gene: .; V gene: TRBV5-5; J gene: TRBJ1-5; CDR3 protein: CASSWGPGTHQLYSNQPQHF; CDR3 DNA: TGTGCCAGCAGCTGGGGGCCCGGGACACATCAGTTATATAGCAATCAGCCCCAGCATTTT
clone size: .; D gene: TRBD2; V gene: TRBV14; J gene: TRBJ2-1; CDR3 protein: CASSMGREISYNEQFF; CDR3 DNA: TGTGCCAGCAGCATGGGGCGGGAGATCTCCTACAATGAGCAGTTCTTC
clone size: .; D gene: TRBD2; V gene: TRBV5-1; J gene: TRBJ2-1; CDR3 protein: CASSLVLAGLDEQFF; CDR3 DNA: TGCGCCAGCAGCTTGGTTTTAGCGGGTCTCGATGAGCAGTTCTTC
clone size: .; D gene: TRBD1; V gene: TRBV28; J gene: TRBJ1-2; CDR3 protein: CASSFLDRDYGYTF; CDR3 DNA: TGTGCCAGCAGTTTTTTGGACAGGGACTATGGCTACACCTTC
clone size: .; D gene: TRBD2; V gene: TRBV25-1; J gene: TRBJ2-5; CDR3 protein: CASAKGGVETQYF; CDR3 DNA: TGTGCCAGCGCCAAGGGAGGGGTAGAGACCCAGTACTTC
clone size: once; D gene: .; V gene: TRBV7-9; J gene: TRBJ2-5; CDR3 protein: CASSPGGQGRETQYF; CDR3 DNA: TGTGCCAGCAGCCCCGGGGGGCAGGGGCGGGAGACCCAGTACTTC
clone size: .; D gene: .; V gene: TRBV6-2/TRBV6-3; J gene: TRBJ1-3; CDR3 protein: CASSYHRPSSGNTIYF; CDR3 DNA: TGTGCCAGCAGTTACCACAGACCAAGCTCTGGAAACACCATATATTTT
clone size: .; D gene: TRBD1; V gene: TRBV7-8; J gene: TRBJ1-6; CDR3 protein: CASSPRDRGSANSPLHF; CDR3 DNA: TGTGCCAGCAGCCCTAGGGACAGGGGCTCGGCCAATTCACCCCTCCACTTT
clone size: .; D gene: TRBD1; V gene: TRBV27; J gene: TRBJ1-2; CDR3 protein: CASSKQGIRGYTF; CDR3 DNA: TGTGCCAGCAGCAAACAGGGGATACGTGGCTACACCTTC
clone size: .; D gene: .; V gene: TRBV12-3/TRBV12-4; J gene: TRBJ1-2; CDR3 protein: CASSRDNLLILF; CDR3 DNA: TGTGCCAGCAGTAGGGACAACCTCTTAATATTGTTC